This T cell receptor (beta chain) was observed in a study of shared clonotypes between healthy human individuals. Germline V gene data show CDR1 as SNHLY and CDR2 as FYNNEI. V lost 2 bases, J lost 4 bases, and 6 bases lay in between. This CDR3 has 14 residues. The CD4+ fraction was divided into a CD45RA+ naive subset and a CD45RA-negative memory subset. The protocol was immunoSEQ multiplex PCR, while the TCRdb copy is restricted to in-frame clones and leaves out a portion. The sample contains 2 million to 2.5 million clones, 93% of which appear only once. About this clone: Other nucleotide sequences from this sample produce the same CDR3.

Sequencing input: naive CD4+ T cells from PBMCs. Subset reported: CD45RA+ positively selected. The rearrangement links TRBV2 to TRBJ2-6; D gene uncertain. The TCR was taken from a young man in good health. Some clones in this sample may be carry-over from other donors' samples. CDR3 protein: CASSESTGANVLTF. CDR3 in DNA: TGTGCCAGCAGTGAATCGACAGGGGCCAACGTCCTGACTTTC.